Listed here are 9 T cell receptor beta chains from one sample, sequenced in a study of cytomegalovirus exposure and HLA in healthy donors. The PCR contained 60 Vbeta and 13 Jbeta primers. Produced via immunoSEQ multiplex PCR; TCRdb's table is partial and in-frame only. Counted here are about 130,000 clones, roughly 80% occurring once; the ten biggest clones make up around 3.1%. The sample was PBMCs. These receptors were taken from a man in his forties in good health and CMV-seronegative.

The chain links TRBV12-5 to TRBJ1-2; no reliable D call. Trimming removed 0 bases at V and 5 bases at J, with 4 bases between. The germline gives CDR1 LGHNT, CDR2 FRNRAP. The CDR3 covers 12 residues. This CDR3 is CASGLVGYGYTF. The CDR3 DNA is TGTGCTAGTGGTTTGGTCGGGTATGGCTACACCTTC.

The rearrangement uses TRBV4-2 and TRBJ2-1, with 8 positions matching TRBD2. The germline gives CDR1 LGHNA, CDR2 YNFKEQ. V lost 1 base, J lost 4 bases, and 15 bases stayed unmatched. The CDR3 has 19 residues. The DNA of the CDR3 is TGTGCCAGCAGCCAAGGGCCTGATACACGGGGGGGTGGATACAATGAGCAGTTCTTC. Its translation is CASSQGPDTRGGGYNEQFF.

This clone showed up just a few times. The gene calls are TRBV4-3 and TRBJ2-1; D may be TRBD2 (5 bases). Between the trimmed V and J ends, which lost 0 bases and 9 bases, there was a span of 12 bases. The CDR3 totals 14 residues. The germline V gene encodes CDR1 LGHNA and CDR2 YSLEER. The chain's CDR3 is CASSQDWTSTEQFF. CDR3 nucleotide sequence: TGCGCCAGCAGCCAAGATTGGACTTCAACTGAGCAGTTCTTC.

This clone is a singleton in its sample. At one boundary the junction diverges from the germline segment, which might be a read error. The chain recombines TRBV12-5 with TRBJ1-1; D not certain. This CDR3 contains 12 residues. CDR1 and CDR2 from the germline V gene are LGHNT and FRNRAP. The CDR3 DNA reads as TGTGCTAGTGCGGGAGGGCACACTAAAGCTTTCTTT. It encodes CASAGGHTKAFF.

V and J are TRBV9 and TRBJ2-1; the match to TRBD2 covers 10 bases. Germline CDR1 is SGDLS and CDR2 is YYNGEE. This CDR3 contains 15 residues. Trimming at V came to 4 bases and at J to 4 bases, leaving 5 bases not matched to a gene. CDR3 residues: CASSTSGRAYNEQFF. The CDR3 DNA reads as TGTGCCAGCAGCACGAGCGGGAGGGCGTACAATGAGCAGTTCTTC. The full variable domain, with the rest looked up from reference TRBV9 and TRBJ2-1, is DSGVTQTPKHLITATGQRVTLRCSPRSGDLSVYWYQQSLDQGLQFLIQYYNGEERAKGNILERFSAQQFPDLHSELNLSSLELGDSALYFCASSTSGRAYNEQFFGPGTRLTVL.

This CDR3 is CASRRTGWNYGYTF. The CDR3 coding sequence is TGTGCCAGCAGAAGGACAGGGTGGAACTATGGCTACACCTTC. V gene TRBV6-5 combines with J gene TRBJ1-2; 8 bases match TRBD1. The CDR3 runs 14 residues. Germline V gives CDR1 MNHEY, CDR2 SVGAGI. J lost 2 bases, V lost 6 bases, and 5 bases had no gene match.

CDR3 bases: TGTGCCAGCAGCGCAAGGGACTCCAGCTCCTACGAGCAGTACTTC. Residues: CASSARDSSSYEQYF. The chain carries TRBV9 and TRBJ2-7, with D possibly being TRBD2 (6 bases). The CDR3 is made up of 15 amino acids. Germline V CDR1 and CDR2: SGDLS, YYNGEE. V was shortened by 3 bases and J by 0 bases, with 13 bases between the two germline ends.

CDR3 coding DNA: TGTGCCACCAGCAGAGATCCCAGACTAACGGCGAGCAATCAGCCCCAGCATTTT. It translates to CATSRDPRLTASNQPQHF. The chain employs TRBV15 and TRBJ1-5; unclear D gene. Germline V gene lookup returns CDR1 LNHNV and CDR2 YYDKDF (reference sequence). V lost 0 bases and J 1 base, leaving 16 bases between the germline ends. The CDR3 extends over 18 amino acids.

The chain recombines TRBV25-1 with TRBJ2-3, with 7 bases identical to TRBD2. The CDR3 sequence is 18 residues long. Germline loops: CDR1 MGHDK, CDR2 SYGVNS. Unmatched junction bases numbered 14, after V lost 5 bases and J lost 0 bases. CDR3 in amino acids: CASSSRSGNTPSTDTQYF. The CDR3 nucleotides are TGTGCCAGCAGTTCTAGGAGCGGGAACACTCCTAGCACAGATACGCAGTATTTT. Full variable domain (remainder filled in from reference TRBV25-1 and TRBJ2-3): EADIYQTPRYLVIGTGKKITLECSQTMGHDKMYWYQQDPGMELHLIHYSYGVNSTEKGDLSSESTVSRIRTEHFPLTLESARPSHTSQYLCASSSRSGNTPSTDTQYFGPGTRLTVL.